Presented here are 17 T cell receptor beta chains from one specimen sequenced in a study of T-cell reconstitution after alpha-beta-depleted transplantation in children. Preparation of the TCRbeta library was carried out with unique molecular identifiers. TCRdb passed the PCR reads through MiXCR, listing each CDR3 protein once. The profile shows around 450,000 distinct CDR3 sequences, about 16% of them singletons. This specimen consisted of PBMCs, mostly from graft donor cells, obtained 360 days after TCRalphabeta/CD19-depleted stem cell transplant. Every receptor here comes from a boy in the first two years of life who had a stem cell transplant for Wiskott-Aldrich syndrome, so the T cells may come from the graft donor.

The CDR3 loop is CASSGFQASYNEQFF. CDR3 coding DNA: TGTGCCAGCAGTGGGTTTCAGGCCTCCTACAATGAGCAGTTCTTC. The J gene is TRBJ2-1, the V gene TRBV2, with D unresolved. This CDR3 is 15 amino acids long. V was shortened by 4 bases and J by 0 bases, with 10 bases between the two germline ends. The germline V gene has CDR1 SNHLY and CDR2 FYNNEI.

This clonotype has just a few counts. The chain recombines TRBV7-9 with TRBJ1-6; D gene ambiguous. CDR1 and CDR2 (germline): SEHNR, FQNEAQ (reference sequence). The CDR3 length is 18 residues. Trimming shortened V by 2 bases and J by 7 bases, and 21 bases separated the two germline ends. The CDR3 spells CASSLRAPARSGNSPLHF. The CDR3 bases are TGTGCCAGCAGCTTAAGGGCACCCGCCCGATCGGGGAATTCACCCCTCCACTTT. Drawing the rest from reference TRBV7-9 and TRBJ1-6, the complete variable domain is DTGVSQNPRHKITKRGQNVTFRCDPISEHNRLYWYRQTLGQGPEFLTYFQNEAQLEKSRLLSDRFSAERPKGSFSTLEIQRTEQGDSAMYLCASSLRAPARSGNSPLHFGNGTRLTVT.

This chain joins TRBV10-3 and TRBJ2-2; D might be TRBD2 (6 bases). The CDR3 loop spans 14 amino acids. Trimming stripped 7 bases from V and 2 bases from J, with 11 bases between. Germline CDR1 reads ENHRY; CDR2 reads SYGVKD. CDR3 sequence reads: CAIKEGRNTGELFF. The CDR3 region has the DNA TGTGCCATCAAGGAGGGCCGTAACACCGGGGAGCTGTTTTTT.

The chain joins TRBV3-1 to TRBJ2-7; D gene uncertain. The CDR3 consists of 13 residues. Germline loops: CDR1 LGHDT, CDR2 YNNKEL (reference sequence). V lost 4 bases and J lost 2, with 9 bases in between. CDR3 in amino acids: CASSLSRPYEQYF. The CDR3 region has the DNA TGTGCCAGCAGCCTCAGCCGGCCCTACGAGCAGTACTTC.

The chain combines TRBV20-1 with TRBJ2-3, with 8 bases matching TRBD1. The CDR3 is 13 residues long. Trimming cost V 3 bases and J 3 bases; bases outside gene matches: 2. Germline V CDR1 and CDR2: DFQATT, SNEGSKA (reference sequence). The CDR3 is CSARTGATDTQYF. The DNA for the CDR3 is TGCAGTGCTAGGACAGGGGCAACAGATACGCAGTATTTT.

This clonotype was observed a handful of times. The genes are TRBV7-9 and TRBJ1-1; D not certain. The CDR3 has 13 residues. Per germline, CDR1 SEHNR and CDR2 FQNEAQ (reference sequence). Trimming pared 5 bases from V and 6 bases from J, leaving 13 bases between. The CDR3 DNA reads as TGTGCCAGCAGCGAGGACTTGGTGGCTGAAGCTTTCTTT. Translating gives CASSEDLVAEAFF.

The chain recombines TRBV5-1 with TRBJ2-3; 11 nucleotides match TRBD2. CDR1 SGHRS and CDR2 YFSETQ come from the germline V gene. The length of the CDR3 is 18 residues. Trimming took 3 bases from V and 1 from J; bases not matched to a gene: 10. DNA of the CDR3: TGCGCCAGCAGCTCGGGACTAGCGGACTCCTGGGGCACAGATACGCAGTATTTT. It specifies CASSSGLADSWGTDTQYF.

This clonotype has just a few counts. J is TRBJ1-1 and V is TRBV6-6; D not resolved. CDR3 length: 13 residues. V lost 2 bases and J lost 6, with 10 bases in between. Germline CDR1 reads MNHNY; CDR2 reads SVGAGI (reference sequence). In nucleotides, the CDR3 is TGTGCCAGCAGTTACGGAGGGAATTCTGAAGCTTTCTTT. This translates into CASSYGGNSEAFF.

This clonotype showed up just a few times. The rearrangement joins TRBV11-2 to TRBJ2-1, with D possibly matching TRBD2 (5 bases). Germline V gene data show CDR1 as SGHAT and CDR2 as FQNNGV. The germline V and J ends were trimmed by 2 bases and 4 bases, with 9 bases remaining between them. This CDR3 has 14 amino acids. CDR3 amino acids: CASSLQTKYNEQFF. The CDR3, as DNA: TGTGCCAGCAGCTTACAGACTAAGTACAATGAGCAGTTCTTC.

The CDR3, as DNA: TGCAGTGCCGACGGACAGGCTTCTAGCACAGATACGCAGTATTTT. Residues: CSADGQASSTDTQYF. The J gene is TRBJ2-3, the V gene TRBV20-1; TRBD1 aligns across 7 bases. This CDR3 spans 15 amino acids. Germline V gene sequence: CDR1 DFQATT, CDR2 SNEGSKA (reference sequence). Trimming removed 6 bases from V and 0 bases from J; junction bases left unmatched: 9.

The chain combines TRBV12-3 or TRBV12-4 with TRBJ1-4; the match to TRBD1 covers 8 bases. The ends lost 1 base at V and 7 bases at J; junction bases unmatched: 5. This CDR3 comprises 15 residues. This CDR3 reads CASSLGGTGIEKLFF. CDR3 DNA: TGTGCCAGCAGTTTAGGGGGGACAGGCATTGAAAAACTGTTTTTT.

This clonotype was counted only a few times. The rearrangement links TRBV29-1 to TRBJ2-1, with D possibly TRBD1 on 6 matching bases. Germline lookup yields CDR1 SQVTM and CDR2 ANQGSEA. The CDR3 loop spans 17 amino acids. The V end lost 3 bases, the J end lost 5 bases, and 23 bases lay between the germline ends. CDR3 loop: CSVDLTMETGRNNEQFF. The CDR3 DNA is TGCAGCGTTGATTTAACAATGGAAACAGGGCGCAACAATGAGCAGTTCTTC.

Only a few counts were recorded for this clonotype. This chain uses TRBV28 with TRBJ1-6; D not resolved. The germline V and J ends were trimmed by 5 bases and 3 bases, with 11 bases remaining between them. CDR1 MDHEN and CDR2 SYDVKM come from the germline V gene. This CDR3 contains 15 residues. The CDR3 DNA reads as TGTGCCAGCAGTCTTGAGCGATTCTATAATTCACCCCTCCACTTT. As protein: CASSLERFYNSPLHF.

This clonotype occurred a few times. V is TRBV25-1 and J is TRBJ2-1; D not certain. CDR1 is MGHDK, CDR2 SYGVNS, per germline. Deletions cut 1 base from V and 7 bases from J, with 2 bases between. This CDR3 is 11 amino acids long. The CDR3 here is CASSEWNEQFF. The CDR3 DNA follows: TGTGCCAGCAGTGAATGGAATGAGCAGTTCTTC.

This clonotype was detected only a few times. This chain links TRBV24-1 with TRBJ2-3, with a tentative D call TRBD1 (6 bases). Germline CDR1 KGHDR, CDR2 SFDVKD. CDR3 length: 13 amino acids. The V and J ends lost 7 bases and 6 bases respectively, with 13 bases between them. CDR3 DNA: TGTGCCACCAGGCGGACAGACCGGGATACGCAGTATTTT. Translated: CATRRTDRDTQYF.

This clonotype was observed a handful of times. The rearrangement joins TRBV6-5 to TRBJ2-2; D may correspond to TRBD1 or TRBD2 (6 bases each). The V end was cut by 2 bases, the J end by 1 base, with 14 bases between. Germline lookup yields CDR1 MNHEY and CDR2 SVGAGI. There are 17 residues in the CDR3. As DNA, the CDR3 is TGTGCCAGCAGTTACCGCGACAAGGGGGGGAACACCGGGGAGCTGTTTTTT. This translates into CASSYRDKGGNTGELFF.

This clonotype was detected ten times or more. The rearrangement joins TRBV18 to TRBJ2-5; D unresolved. Germline V CDR1 and CDR2: KGHSH, LQKENI. V shed 6 bases and J shed 2 bases, with 13 bases lying between them. The length of the CDR3 is 14 residues. The DNA for the CDR3 is TGTGCCAGCTCGCTACTCACAGTACAAGAGACCCAGTACTTC. It codes for CASSLLTVQETQYF.